This T cell receptor beta chain was obtained from a study of blood T cell repertoires in COVID-19. The CDR3 loop spans 14 amino acids. Per the germline V gene, CDR1 is LNHDA and CDR2 is SQIVND (reference sequence). Losses at the gene ends were 6 bases for V and 4 bases for J; bases not matched to a gene: 9. Clones were sequenced by immunoSEQ multiplex PCR, and TCRdb holds only the in-frame ones, with some missing. Among 250,000 or so clones listed, 88% were seen once. The specimen sequenced was PBMCs or T cells enriched from blood (not recorded which). The rearrangement uses TRBV19 and TRBJ2-7; 7 nucleotides agree with TRBD1. This TCR was recovered from a middle-aged woman with acute COVID-19. The CDR3 region has the DNA TGTGCCAGTAGGCCGGGACAGAATCTATACGAGCAGTACTTC. Protein sequence: CASRPGQNLYEQYF.